The clone carrying this T cell receptor beta chain was counted once. These data belong to a study of blood T cell repertoires in COVID-19. Measured with immunoSEQ multiplex PCR; TCRdb has only the in-frame clones, and not every one. The data show 200,000 to 250,000 clones, with approximately 88% seen just once and around 6.9% held by the top ten. The specimen was peripheral blood. The TCR sequence derives from a man between 60 and 75 years old who had recovered from COVID-19.

In nucleotides, the CDR3 is TGTGCCAGCAGCTCCTCGGGACAGAGCTCCTACGAGCAGTACTTC. Its translation is CASSSSGQSSYEQYF. V gene TRBV7-2 combines with J gene TRBJ2-7; 7 bases map to TRBD1. CDR3 length: 15 residues. V trimming: 4 bases; J trimming: 0 bases; junction bases outside the gene matches: 6. Germline V CDR1 and CDR2: SGHTA, FQGNSA.